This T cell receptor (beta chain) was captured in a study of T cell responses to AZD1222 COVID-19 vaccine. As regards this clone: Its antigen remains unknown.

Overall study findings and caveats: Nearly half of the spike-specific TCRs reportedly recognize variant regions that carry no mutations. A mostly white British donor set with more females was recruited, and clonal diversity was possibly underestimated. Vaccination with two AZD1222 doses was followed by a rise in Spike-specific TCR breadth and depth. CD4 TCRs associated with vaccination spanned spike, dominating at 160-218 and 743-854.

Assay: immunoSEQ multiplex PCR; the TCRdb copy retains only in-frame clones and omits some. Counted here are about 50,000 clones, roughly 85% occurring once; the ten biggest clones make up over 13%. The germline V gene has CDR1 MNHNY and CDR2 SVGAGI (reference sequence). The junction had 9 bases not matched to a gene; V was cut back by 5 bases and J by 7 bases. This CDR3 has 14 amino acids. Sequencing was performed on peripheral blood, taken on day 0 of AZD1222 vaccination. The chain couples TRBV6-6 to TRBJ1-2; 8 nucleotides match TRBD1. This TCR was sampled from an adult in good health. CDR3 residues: CASSHPGGYGGYTF. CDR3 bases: TGTGCCAGCAGTCACCCAGGGGGCTACGGTGGCTACACCTTC.